Below are 30 T cell receptor beta chains sequenced from a single sample in a study of OX40 agonist ivuxolimab in advanced cancers. TCRdb's copy holds only in-frame clones and misses some; the assay was immunoSEQ multiplex PCR. This sample has tens of thousands of clones, with about 89% found just once. The starting material was CD4+ or CD8+ T cells sorted from blood, obtained in a trial of the OX40 agonist ivuxolimab. The origin of the receptors is an adult with an advanced solid tumor such as melanoma, head and neck, liver or kidney cancer.

CDR3 protein: CASSLGGFEQFF. The DNA for the CDR3 is TGTGCCAGCAGCCTAGGGGGGTTTGAGCAGTTCTTC. The chain combines TRBV28 with TRBJ2-1; D tentatively fits TRBD1 or TRBD2 (6 bases each). The CDR3 is made up of 12 amino acids. Germline assignment: CDR1 MDHEN and CDR2 SYDVKM. V lost 6 bases to trimming and J lost 9 bases, with 12 bases between them.

The CDR3 nucleotides are TGCAGCACGGACGGCACAGATACGCAGTATTTT. Its translation is CSTDGTDTQYF. The rearrangement uses TRBV29-1 and TRBJ2-3; D is ambiguous. V lost 8 bases, J lost 1 base, and 7 bases lay in between. CDR1 and CDR2 from the germline V gene are SQVTM and ANQGSEA. This CDR3 comprises 11 residues.

The gene calls are TRBV7-3 and TRBJ2-2, with 8 bases identical to TRBD2. CDR1 and CDR2 from the germline V gene are SGHTA and FQGTGA. V trimming: 2 bases; J trimming: 4 bases; junction bases outside the gene matches: 3. This CDR3 is 15 amino acids long. DNA for the CDR3: TGTGCCAGCAGCTTAGGACTAGCTGGCACCGGGGAGCTGTTTTTT. Protein product: CASSLGLAGTGELFF.

This sequence joins TRBV6-5 and TRBJ1-2, with D possibly matching TRBD1 (5 bases). Germline-derived CDR1 and CDR2 are MNHEY and SVGAGI. This CDR3 contains 13 residues. Trimming cost V 7 bases and J 8 bases, with 17 bases left between them. CDR3 sequence (DNA): TGTGCCAGCACCTCTGGCAGGGTCCACGGCTACACCTTC. Residues: CASTSGRVHGYTF.

CDR3 sequence (DNA): TGTGCCAGTAGTCCAGGACTAGCGGGGGAGGAGCAGTACTTC. It codes for CASSPGLAGEEQYF. This chain links TRBV19 with TRBJ2-7; TRBD2 agrees at 13 bases. The CDR3 totals 14 residues. Germline V gives CDR1 LNHDA, CDR2 SQIVND (reference sequence). V shed 5 bases, J shed 7 bases, and the junction held 5 bases outside the gene matches.

The chain recombines TRBV7-9 with TRBJ2-1, with D possibly being TRBD2 (6 bases). The ends were cut back, 4 bases at V and 6 bases at J, with 19 bases in the middle. Germline V gene data show CDR1 as SEHNR and CDR2 as FQNEAQ (reference sequence). The CDR3 length is 16 residues. CDR3 bases: TGTGCCAGCAGCTCATTCCGAGCAAAGGAGGGCAATGAGCAGTTCTTC. Translation gives CASSSFRAKEGNEQFF.

The J gene is TRBJ1-1, the V gene TRBV7-9; D ambiguous. The CDR3 is made up of 14 amino acids. Germline lookup yields CDR1 SEHNR and CDR2 FQNEAQ (reference sequence). V lost 1 base, J lost 3 bases, and 9 bases lay in between. In DNA form, the CDR3 reads TGTGCCAGCAGCTTAGTAGCCGGGGACACTGAAGCTTTCTTT. Translating gives CASSLVAGDTEAFF.

In the case of this clone: The same CDR3 is also encoded by other DNA sequences in this sample. The V and J genes are TRBV6-1 and TRBJ1-2; 7 positions agree with TRBD1. This CDR3 is built from 15 residues. The trim removed 2 bases at V and 5 bases at J, leaving 8 bases unmatched. Germline V lookup: CDR1 MNHNS, CDR2 SASEGT. CDR3 coding DNA: TGTGCCAGCAGTGAAAGGGGACAGAACATGTATGGCTACACCTTC. As protein: CASSERGQNMYGYTF.

The chain employs TRBV9 and TRBJ2-1; D is ambiguous. The V gene lost 3 bases and the J gene lost 3 bases, with 4 bases spanning the gap. This CDR3 is 12 amino acids long. In germline, CDR1 is SGDLS, CDR2 YYNGEE. The CDR3 reads CASSAGYNEQFF. The CDR3 DNA reads as TGTGCCAGCAGCGCAGGCTACAATGAGCAGTTCTTC.

The chain employs TRBV4-3 and TRBJ1-1, with D perhaps TRBD1 (6 bases). The CDR3 loop spans 14 amino acids. Germline values: CDR1 LGHNA, CDR2 YSLEER. The V end was cut by 4 bases, the J end by 3 bases, with 12 bases between. CDR3 bases: TGCGCCAGCAGCCGGGGGCCCTCGGACACTGAAGCTTTCTTT. Translated: CASSRGPSDTEAFF.

The V gene is TRBV4-1, the J gene TRBJ2-2; tentative D call: TRBD2 (5 bases). V was cut by 4 bases and J by 8 bases, with 20 bases left in between. The CDR3 has 16 residues. Looked up from germline, CDR1 is MGHRA and CDR2 is YSYEKL. CDR3 amino acids: CASSPLGNSAAGELFF. The CDR3 DNA sequence: TGCGCCAGCAGCCCGTTGGGCAATAGCGCGGCGGGGGAGCTGTTTTTT.

The J gene is TRBJ2-1, the V gene TRBV7-2; D is unresolved. Germline V gene lookup returns CDR1 SGHTA and CDR2 FQGNSA. The CDR3 extends over 11 amino acids. Trimming shortened V by 5 bases and J by 9 bases, and 8 bases separated the two germline ends. For the CDR3, the DNA is TGTGCCAGCAGCACCACTGGTGAGCAGTTCTTC. Translating gives CASSTTGEQFF.

V gene TRBV6-5 combines with J gene TRBJ2-5; D gene uncertain. Germline V gives CDR1 MNHEY, CDR2 SVGAGI. The CDR3 is made up of 14 amino acids. V lost 5 bases and J 0 bases, leaving 10 bases between the germline ends. The CDR3 protein is CASSETWYQETQYF. CDR3 DNA sequence: TGTGCCAGCAGTGAAACTTGGTACCAAGAGACCCAGTACTTC.

This clone is a singleton in its sample. The identical CDR3 is also encoded by other nucleotide sequences in the sample. V usage is TRBV7-3 and J usage is TRBJ2-1; no clear D gene. This CDR3 is built from 13 residues. Germline CDR1 reads SGHTA; CDR2 reads FQGTGA. V shed 0 bases and J shed 2 bases, with 2 bases lying between them. Here the CDR3 DNA reads TGTGCCAGCAGCTTAACTGCCTACAATGAGCAGTTCTTC. The encoded protein is CASSLTAYNEQFF.

This clone was counted a few times. The chain joins TRBV2 to TRBJ2-7, with D perhaps TRBD2 (5 bases). V lost 7 bases to trimming and J lost 3 bases, with 10 bases between them. Germline V gene sequence: CDR1 SNHLY, CDR2 FYNNEI. The CDR3 extends over 12 amino acids. CDR3 protein: CASKRTIYEQYF. The CDR3 coding sequence is TGTGCCAGCAAGCGGACCATCTACGAGCAGTACTTC.

V and J are TRBV7-9 and TRBJ2-5; TRBD1 matches at 7 bases. The germline V gene has CDR1 SEHNR and CDR2 FQNEAQ (reference sequence). The CDR3 sequence is 15 residues long. V lost 1 base and J lost 5; bases outside the gene matches: 7. In nucleotides, the CDR3 is TGTGCCAGCAGCTTAGTGACAGGGTATCGGGAGACCCAGTACTTC. It is translated as CASSLVTGYRETQYF.

This clone has a single count. V usage is TRBV4-3 and J usage is TRBJ2-1; 7 nucleotides match TRBD2. The CDR3 covers 15 residues. Germline values: CDR1 LGHNA, CDR2 YSLEER. V lost 3 bases, J lost 8 bases, and 10 bases stayed unmatched. The CDR3 sequence is CASSHGLVGNYEQFF. Written as DNA, the CDR3 is TGCGCCAGCAGCCACGGACTAGTCGGGAACTATGAGCAGTTCTTC.

This clone is a singleton in its sample. The V call is TRBV4-1, the J call TRBJ2-1; possible D gene TRBD1, 5 bases. Germline CDR1 MGHRA, CDR2 YSYEKL. The CDR3 runs to 16 residues. Trimming removed 4 bases at V and 0 bases at J, with 13 bases between. The CDR3 DNA is TGCGCCAGCAGCCTCCAGGTAGGGGCCTCCTACAATGAGCAGTTCTTC. Translating it yields CASSLQVGASYNEQFF.

On this clone itself: This specimen includes other DNA sequences encoding the same CDR3. This chain joins TRBV4-3 and TRBJ2-5; D is ambiguous. The CDR3 consists of 15 residues. V was clipped by 1 base and J by 2 bases, with 11 bases between them. Germline V gene data show CDR1 as LGHNA and CDR2 as YSLEER. The CDR3 nucleotides are TGCGCCAGCAGCCAAGTTTTGGCAGCGCAAGAGACCCAGTACTTC. Protein: CASSQVLAAQETQYF.

The rearrangement uses TRBV15 and TRBJ2-5; 9 bases fit TRBD1. The CDR3 contains 15 residues. The V gene end was trimmed by 3 bases and the J gene end by 7 bases; junction bases not matched to a gene: 9. CDR1 is LNHNV and CDR2 is YYDKDF in the germline V gene (reference sequence). CDR3 sequence reads: CATSSRDRVFGTQYF. CDR3 sequence (DNA): TGTGCCACCAGCAGCCGGGACAGGGTTTTTGGGACCCAGTACTTC. Variable domain in full (rest from reference TRBV15 and TRBJ2-5): DAMVIQNPRYQVTQFGKPVTLSCSQTLNHNVMYWYQQKSSQAPKLLFHYYDKDFNNEADTPDNFQSRRPNTSFCFLDIRSPGLGDTAMYLCATSSRDRVFGTQYFGPGTRLLVL.

This chain uses TRBV27 with TRBJ1-1; D possibly corresponds to TRBD1 (5 bases). The germline gives CDR1 MNHEY, CDR2 SMNVEV (reference sequence). The V end lost 5 bases, the J end lost 4 bases, and 11 bases lay between the germline ends. The CDR3 has 13 amino acids. CDR3 DNA sequence: TGTGCCAGCAGTCTCCAGGGCCCCACTGAAGCTTTCTTT. This encodes CASSLQGPTEAFF.

The gene calls are TRBV27 and TRBJ1-2; TRBD1 is a possible D gene (5 bases). V lost 0 bases and J 7 bases, leaving 15 bases between the germline ends. Germline CDR1 and CDR2: MNHEY and SMNVEV (reference sequence). CDR3 length: 15 residues. CDR3 coding DNA: TGTGCCAGCAGTTTATCGCCCCTCCGGGACTTTGGCTACACCTTC. Its translation: CASSLSPLRDFGYTF.

This clone was detected many times. This chain connects TRBV18 to TRBJ2-3; D is ambiguous. The CDR3 runs 14 residues. CDR1 is KGHSH and CDR2 is LQKENI in the germline V gene. Trimming took 0 bases from V and 3 from J, leaving 7 bases between them. CDR3 bases: TGTGCCAGCTCACCACCGACAACAACAGATACGCAGTATTTT. This codes for CASSPPTTTDTQYF.

V usage is TRBV7-8 and J usage is TRBJ1-1, with 9 nucleotides matching TRBD1. The CDR3 has 15 amino acids. V was pared by 1 base and J by 4 bases, with 4 bases of the junction left unmatched. Germline V gene sequence: CDR1 SGHVS, CDR2 FQNEAQ. Written as DNA, the CDR3 is TGTGCCAGCAGCTTAGGACAGGGGGTAGCCACTGAAGCTTTCTTT. Translated: CASSLGQGVATEAFF.

This clone was detected only a few times. J is TRBJ1-2 and V is TRBV7-2, with D tentatively TRBD1 (6 bases). The CDR3 loop spans 14 amino acids. The germline V gene has CDR1 SGHTA and CDR2 FQGNSA. The V gene lost 5 bases and the J gene lost 4 bases, with 14 bases spanning the gap. CDR3 residues: CASSAMDSLYGYTF. The CDR3 DNA is TGTGCCAGCAGCGCTATGGACAGCCTCTATGGCTACACCTTC.

This clone was counted once. This sequence joins TRBV28 and TRBJ2-3; D call uncertain. The V and J ends lost 9 bases and 4 bases respectively, with 8 bases between them. CDR1 is MDHEN and CDR2 is SYDVKM in the germline V gene. CDR3 length: 11 residues. The chain's CDR3 is CASWWADTQYF. The DNA of the CDR3 is TGTGCCAGTTGGTGGGCAGATACGCAGTATTTT.

The chain links TRBV30 to TRBJ2-1, with 14 bases fitting TRBD2. This CDR3 has 15 residues. The V gene's germline CDR1 is GTSNPN and CDR2 SVGIG (reference sequence). With V trimmed by 0 bases and J by 10 bases, 5 bases remained unmatched. CDR3 DNA: TGTGCCTGGAGTGTGGGACTAGCGGGAGTGGGCGAGCAGTTCTTC. Translating it yields CAWSVGLAGVGEQFF.

The gene calls are TRBV7-3 and TRBJ2-3; TRBD2 matches at 7 bases. The CDR3 covers 15 residues. Germline V CDR1 and CDR2: SGHTA, FQGTGA. The V gene end was trimmed by 7 bases and the J gene end by 0 bases; junction bases not matched to a gene: 7. Written as DNA, the CDR3 is TGTGCCAGCACCCTTAGCGGGTCTAGCACAGATACGCAGTATTTT. It codes for CASTLSGSSTDTQYF.

The CDR3, as DNA: TGTGCCAGCAGTTTACACCGTCCCTACGAGCAGTACTTC. Amino acid sequence: CASSLHRPYEQYF. The rearrangement uses TRBV27 and TRBJ2-7; D is unresolved. The CDR3 length is 13 residues. CDR1 MNHEY and CDR2 SMNVEV come from the germline V gene (reference sequence). The V end was cut by 2 bases, the J end by 2 bases, with 7 bases between.

V gene TRBV30 combines with J gene TRBJ2-1; 13 nucleotides match TRBD2. With V trimmed by 3 bases and J by 4 bases, 6 bases remained unmatched. CDR1 is GTSNPN, CDR2 SVGIG, per germline (reference sequence). The CDR3 is 16 residues long. CDR3 nucleotides: TGTGCCTGGAGCGGACTAGCGGGAGTGAAATACAATGAGCAGTTCTTC. Amino acids: CAWSGLAGVKYNEQFF.